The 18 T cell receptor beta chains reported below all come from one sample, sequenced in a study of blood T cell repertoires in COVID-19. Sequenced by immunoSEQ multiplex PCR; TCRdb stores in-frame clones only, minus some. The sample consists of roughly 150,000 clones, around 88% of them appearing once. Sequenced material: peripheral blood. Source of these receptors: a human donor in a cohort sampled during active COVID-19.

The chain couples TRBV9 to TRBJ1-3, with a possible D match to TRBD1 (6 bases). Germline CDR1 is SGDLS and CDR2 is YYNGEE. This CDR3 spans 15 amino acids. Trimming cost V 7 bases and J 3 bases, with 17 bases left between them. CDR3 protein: CASQRGGGGGNTIYF. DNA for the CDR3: TGTGCCAGCCAGCGGGGAGGGGGAGGTGGAAACACCATATATTTT.

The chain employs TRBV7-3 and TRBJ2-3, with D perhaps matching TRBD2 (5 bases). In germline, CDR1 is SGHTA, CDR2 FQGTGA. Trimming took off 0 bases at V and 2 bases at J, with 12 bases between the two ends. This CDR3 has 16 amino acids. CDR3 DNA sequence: TGTGCCAGCAGCTTAACCCTACTAGGACCCACAGATACGCAGTATTTT. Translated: CASSLTLLGPTDTQYF.

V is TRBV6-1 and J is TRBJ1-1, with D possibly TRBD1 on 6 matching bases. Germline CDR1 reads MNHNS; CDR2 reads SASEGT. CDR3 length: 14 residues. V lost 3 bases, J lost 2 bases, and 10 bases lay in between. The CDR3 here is CASSETGANTEAFF. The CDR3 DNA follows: TGTGCCAGCAGTGAGACAGGTGCCAACACTGAAGCTTTCTTT.

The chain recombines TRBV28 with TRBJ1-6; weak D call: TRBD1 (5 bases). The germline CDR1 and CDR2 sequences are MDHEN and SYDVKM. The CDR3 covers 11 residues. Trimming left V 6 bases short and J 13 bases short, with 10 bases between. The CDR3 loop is CASRGGSPLHF. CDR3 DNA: TGTGCCAGCAGGGGGGGATCCCCCCTCCACTTT.

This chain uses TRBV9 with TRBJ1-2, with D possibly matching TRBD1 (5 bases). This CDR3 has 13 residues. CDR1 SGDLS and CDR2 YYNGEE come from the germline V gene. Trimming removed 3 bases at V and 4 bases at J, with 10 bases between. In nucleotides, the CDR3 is TGTGCCAGCAGCGCGGGGGGAATCTATGGCTACACCTTC. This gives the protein CASSAGGIYGYTF.

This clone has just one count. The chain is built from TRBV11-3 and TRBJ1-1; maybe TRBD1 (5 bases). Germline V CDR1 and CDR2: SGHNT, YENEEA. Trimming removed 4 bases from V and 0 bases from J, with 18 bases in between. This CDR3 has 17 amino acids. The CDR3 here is CASSWLFAGTMNTEAFF. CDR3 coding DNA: TGTGCCAGCAGCTGGCTTTTCGCGGGGACTATGAACACTGAAGCTTTCTTT.

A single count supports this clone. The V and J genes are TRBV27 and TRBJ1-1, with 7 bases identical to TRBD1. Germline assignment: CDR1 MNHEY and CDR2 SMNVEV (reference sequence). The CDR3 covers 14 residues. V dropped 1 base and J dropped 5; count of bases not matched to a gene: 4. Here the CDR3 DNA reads TGTGCCAGCAGTTTATATCCAGGGGGGACTGAAGCTTTCTTT. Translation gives CASSLYPGGTEAFF.

CDR3 amino acids: CASSQNRVQLFF. The CDR3 nucleotides read TGTGCCAGCAGCCAGAACAGGGTACAACTGTTTTTT. The chain couples TRBV11-3 to TRBJ1-4, with D tentatively TRBD1 (6 bases). V was trimmed by 5 bases and J by 12 bases, leaving 13 bases between them. The CDR3 runs to 12 residues. Germline CDR1 and CDR2: SGHNT and YENEEA.

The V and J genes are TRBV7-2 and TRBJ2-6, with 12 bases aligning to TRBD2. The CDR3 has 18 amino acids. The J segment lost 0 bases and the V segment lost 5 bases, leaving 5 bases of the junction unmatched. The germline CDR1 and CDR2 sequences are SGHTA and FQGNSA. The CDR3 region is CASSTGLAGFSGANVLTF. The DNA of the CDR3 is TGTGCCAGCAGCACGGGACTAGCGGGCTTCTCTGGGGCCAACGTCCTGACTTTC.

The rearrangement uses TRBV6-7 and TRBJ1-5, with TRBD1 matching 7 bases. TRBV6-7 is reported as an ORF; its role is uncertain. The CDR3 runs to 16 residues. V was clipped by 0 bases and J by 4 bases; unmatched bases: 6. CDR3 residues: CASSYSGQPLNQPQHF. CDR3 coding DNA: TGTGCCAGCAGTTACTCGGGACAGCCTCTGAATCAGCCCCAGCATTTT.

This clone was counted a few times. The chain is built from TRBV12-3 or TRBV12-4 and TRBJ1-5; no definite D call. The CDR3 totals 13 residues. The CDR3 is CAGSPGGNQPQHF. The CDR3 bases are TGTGCAGGCAGCCCCGGGGGCAATCAGCCCCAGCATTTT.

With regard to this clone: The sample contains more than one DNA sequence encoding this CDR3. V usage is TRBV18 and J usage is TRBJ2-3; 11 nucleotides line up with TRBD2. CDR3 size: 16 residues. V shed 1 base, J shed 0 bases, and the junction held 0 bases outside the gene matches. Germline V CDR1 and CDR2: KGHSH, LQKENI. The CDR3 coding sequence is TGTGCCAGCTCACCACGGACTAGCGGGAGCACAGATACGCAGTATTTT. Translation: CASSPRTSGSTDTQYF.

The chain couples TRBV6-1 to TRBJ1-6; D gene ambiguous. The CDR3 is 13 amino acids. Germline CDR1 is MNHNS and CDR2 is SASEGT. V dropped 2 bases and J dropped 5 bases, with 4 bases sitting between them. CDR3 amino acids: CASSEQDNSPLHF. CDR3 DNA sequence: TGTGCCAGCAGTGAACAGGATAATTCACCCCTCCACTTT.

CDR3 bases: TGTGCCAGCAGCTTCAATCCGGGACAGGGAGCTGGGGCCAACGTCCTGACTTTC. It yields the protein CASSFNPGQGAGANVLTF. The rearrangement joins TRBV5-8 to TRBJ2-6; 9 bases map to TRBD1. CDR3 length equals 18 residues. The V and J ends lost 2 bases and 2 bases, in that order; junction bases with no gene match: 8. Germline lookup yields CDR1 SGHTS and CDR2 YDEGEE.

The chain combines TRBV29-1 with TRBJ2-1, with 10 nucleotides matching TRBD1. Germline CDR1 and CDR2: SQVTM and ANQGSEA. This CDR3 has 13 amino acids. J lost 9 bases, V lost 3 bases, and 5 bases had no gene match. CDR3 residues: CSVEGDRGPEQFF. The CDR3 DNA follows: TGCAGCGTTGAGGGAGACAGGGGGCCTGAGCAGTTCTTC.

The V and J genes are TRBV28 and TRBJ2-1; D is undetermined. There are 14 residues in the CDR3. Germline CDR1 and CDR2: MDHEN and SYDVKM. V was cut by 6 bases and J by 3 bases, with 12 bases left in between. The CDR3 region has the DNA TGTGCCAGCAGCCCGGGTCCAAACTACAATGAGCAGTTCTTC. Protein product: CASSPGPNYNEQFF.

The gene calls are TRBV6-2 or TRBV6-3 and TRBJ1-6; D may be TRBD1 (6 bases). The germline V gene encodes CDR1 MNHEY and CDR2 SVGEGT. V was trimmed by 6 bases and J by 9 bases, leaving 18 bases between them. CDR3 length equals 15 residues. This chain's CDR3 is CASSFVRQETSPLHF. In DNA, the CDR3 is TGTGCCAGCAGCTTCGTCCGACAGGAGACTTCACCCCTCCACTTT.

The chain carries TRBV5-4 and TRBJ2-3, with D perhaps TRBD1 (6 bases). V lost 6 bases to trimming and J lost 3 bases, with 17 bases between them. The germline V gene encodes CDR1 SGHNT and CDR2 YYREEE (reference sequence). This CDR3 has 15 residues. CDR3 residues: CASTRSVDRTDTQYF. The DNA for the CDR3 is TGTGCCAGCACCCGGTCTGTCGACAGGACAGATACGCAGTATTTT. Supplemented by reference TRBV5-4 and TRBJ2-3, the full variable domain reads ETGVTQSPTHLIKTRGQQVTLRCSSQSGHNTVSWYQQALGQGPQFIFQYYREEENGRGNFPPRFSGLQFPNYSSELNVNALELDDSALYLCASTRSVDRTDTQYFGPGTRLTVL.